This TCR beta chain was captured in a study of blood T cell repertoires in COVID-19. Study background: Sites in the United States, Italy and Spain provided acute and convalescent COVID-19 samples. PBMCs, B-cell-depleted T cells, or T cells provided the cDNA or gDNA that made up the material.

V dropped 0 bases and J dropped 3; count of bases not matched to a gene: 9. In germline, CDR1 is LGHNA, CDR2 YNFKEQ. The CDR3 has 17 residues. Source study methods: From reference gene primer amplification, estimates of nucleated cell counts were derived. TCRdb keeps only in-frame clones here, not all; method: immunoSEQ multiplex PCR. V, J and clone size are those of that table, while D and trimming were read from the DNA. Of about 200,000 clones in the sample, 70% to 85% were seen once. The specimen was peripheral blood. V usage is TRBV4-2 and J usage is TRBJ2-7, with 9 bases matching TRBD2. The TCR originated in a human donor with acute or convalescent COVID-19. The donor label of this sample is uncertain. The CDR3 protein is CASSQDVDSGSIYEQYF. CDR3 in DNA: TGTGCCAGCAGCCAAGATGTGGATAGCGGGAGTATCTACGAGCAGTACTTC.